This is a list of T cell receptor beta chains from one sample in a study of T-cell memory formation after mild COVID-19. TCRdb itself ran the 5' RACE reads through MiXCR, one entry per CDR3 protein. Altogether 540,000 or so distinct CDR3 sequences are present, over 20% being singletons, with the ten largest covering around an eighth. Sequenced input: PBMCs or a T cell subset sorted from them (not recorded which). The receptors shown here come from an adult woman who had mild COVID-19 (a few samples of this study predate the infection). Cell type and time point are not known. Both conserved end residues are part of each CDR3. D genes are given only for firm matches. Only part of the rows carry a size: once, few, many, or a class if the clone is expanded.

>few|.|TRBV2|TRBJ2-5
CASSDPTQGRQETQYF
TGTGCCAGCAGTGACCCTACACAGGGCCGCCAAGAGACCCAGTACTTC
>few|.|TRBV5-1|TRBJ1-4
CASKTAGSPNEKLFF
TGCGCCAGCAAGACCGCCGGCTCCCCTAATGAAAAACTGTTTTTT
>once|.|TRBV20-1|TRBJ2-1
CSGSRRGLDEQFF
TGCAGTGGTTCGCGGAGGGGCCTCGATGAGCAGTTCTTC
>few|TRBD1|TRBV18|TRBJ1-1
CASSPDRAYTEAFF
TGTGCCAGCTCACCGGACAGGGCCTACACTGAAGCTTTCTTT
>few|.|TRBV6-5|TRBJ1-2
CASSQANNYGYTF
TGTGCCAGCTCGCAGGCCAATAACTATGGCTACACCTTC
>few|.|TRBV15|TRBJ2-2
CATSSRRVDTGELFF
TGTGCCACCAGCTCTCGACGGGTCGACACCGGGGAGCTGTTTTTT
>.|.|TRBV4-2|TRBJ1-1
CASSQVWGGNTEAFF
TGTGCCAGCAGCCAAGTCTGGGGGGGGAACACTGAAGCTTTCTTT
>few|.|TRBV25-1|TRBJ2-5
CASSGRQDQETQYF
TGTGCCAGCAGTGGTCGACAGGACCAAGAGACCCAGTACTTC
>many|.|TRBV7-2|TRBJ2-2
CASSLSQTNTGELFF
TGTGCCAGCAGCTTGTCACAGACGAACACCGGGGAGCTGTTTTTT
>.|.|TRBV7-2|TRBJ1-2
CASSPRVGGPNYGYTF
TGTGCCAGCAGCCCACGAGTCGGGGGGCCTAACTATGGCTACACCTTC
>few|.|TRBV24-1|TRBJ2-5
CATSDHRVLGSAQYF
TGTGCCACCAGTGATCACAGGGTCTTGGGTTCGGCCCAGTACTTC
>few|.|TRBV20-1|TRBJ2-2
CSAPRLHAGELFF
TGCAGTGCTCCGAGGCTCCATGCCGGGGAGCTGTTTTTT
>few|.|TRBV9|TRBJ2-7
CASSPHLFTEQYF
TGTGCCAGCAGCCCCCACCTCTTTACCGAGCAGTACTTC
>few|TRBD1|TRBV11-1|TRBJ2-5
CASSRDRVKETQYF
TGTGCCAGCAGCCGAGACAGGGTCAAAGAGACCCAGTACTTC
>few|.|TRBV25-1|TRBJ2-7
CASSGMDAYEQYF
TGTGCCAGCAGCGGAATGGACGCCTACGAGCAGTACTTC
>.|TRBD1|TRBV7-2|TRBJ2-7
CASSLQGAPAYEQYF
TGTGCCAGCAGCCTACAGGGGGCTCCAGCCTACGAGCAGTACTTC
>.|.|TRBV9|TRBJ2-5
CASSLNRVQETQYF
TGTGCCAGCAGCCTGAACAGGGTGCAAGAGACCCAGTACTTC
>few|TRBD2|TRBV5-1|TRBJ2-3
CASRAGSGTDTQYF
TGCGCCAGCAGAGCGGGGTCTGGCACAGATACGCAGTATTTT